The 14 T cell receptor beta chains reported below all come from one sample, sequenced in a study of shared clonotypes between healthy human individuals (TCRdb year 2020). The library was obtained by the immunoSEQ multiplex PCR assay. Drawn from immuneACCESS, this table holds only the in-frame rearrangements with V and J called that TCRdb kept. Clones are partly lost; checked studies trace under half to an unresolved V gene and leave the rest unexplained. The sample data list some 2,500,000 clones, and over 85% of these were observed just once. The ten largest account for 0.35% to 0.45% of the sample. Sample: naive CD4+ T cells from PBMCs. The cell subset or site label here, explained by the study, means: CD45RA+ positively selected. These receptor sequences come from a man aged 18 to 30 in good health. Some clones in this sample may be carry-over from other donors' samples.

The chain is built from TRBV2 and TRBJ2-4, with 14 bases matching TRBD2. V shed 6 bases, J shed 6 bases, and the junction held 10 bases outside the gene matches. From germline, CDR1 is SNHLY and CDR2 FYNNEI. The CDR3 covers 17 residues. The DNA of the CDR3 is TGTGCCAGCAGGTCTCCGGGACTAGCGGGAGCGGCAAACATTCAGTACTTC. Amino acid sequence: CASRSPGLAGAANIQYF.

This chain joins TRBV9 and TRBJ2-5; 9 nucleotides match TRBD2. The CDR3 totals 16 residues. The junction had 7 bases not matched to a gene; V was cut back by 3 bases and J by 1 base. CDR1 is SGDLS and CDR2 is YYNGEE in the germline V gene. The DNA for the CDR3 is TGTGCCAGCAGCGCAAGGGGTAGCGGGAGCCAAGAGACCCAGTACTTC. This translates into CASSARGSGSQETQYF. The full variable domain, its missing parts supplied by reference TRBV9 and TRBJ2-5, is DSGVTQTPKHLITATGQRVTLRCSPRSGDLSVYWYQQSLDQGLQFLIQYYNGEERAKGNILERFSAQQFPDLHSELNLSSLELGDSALYFCASSARGSGSQETQYFGPGTRLLVL.

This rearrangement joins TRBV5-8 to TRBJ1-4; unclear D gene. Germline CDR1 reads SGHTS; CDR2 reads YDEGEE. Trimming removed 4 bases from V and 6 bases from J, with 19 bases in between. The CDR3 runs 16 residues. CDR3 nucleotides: TGTGCCAGCAGCCCGGGGAGAATACAGAGAGATGAAAAACTGTTTTTT. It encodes CASSPGRIQRDEKLFF.

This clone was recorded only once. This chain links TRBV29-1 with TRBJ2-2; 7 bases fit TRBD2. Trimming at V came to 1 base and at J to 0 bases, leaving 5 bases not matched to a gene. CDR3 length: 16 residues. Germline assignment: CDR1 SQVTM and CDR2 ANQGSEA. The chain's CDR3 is CSVEVGGLSNTGELFF. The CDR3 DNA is TGCAGCGTTGAAGTGGGGGGACTATCGAACACCGGGGAGCTGTTTTTT.

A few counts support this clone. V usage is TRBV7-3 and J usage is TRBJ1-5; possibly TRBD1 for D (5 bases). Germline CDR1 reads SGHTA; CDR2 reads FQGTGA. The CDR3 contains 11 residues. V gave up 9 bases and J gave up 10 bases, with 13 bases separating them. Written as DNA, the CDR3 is TGTGCCAGGACCTACAGGAGCCCCCAGCATTTT. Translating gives CARTYRSPQHF.

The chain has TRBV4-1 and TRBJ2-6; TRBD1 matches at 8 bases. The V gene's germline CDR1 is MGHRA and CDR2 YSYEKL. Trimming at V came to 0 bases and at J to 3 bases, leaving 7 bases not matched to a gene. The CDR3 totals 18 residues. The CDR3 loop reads CASSQEFRGPGGANVLTF. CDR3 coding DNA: TGCGCCAGCAGCCAAGAGTTCAGGGGGCCTGGTGGGGCCAACGTCCTGACTTTC.

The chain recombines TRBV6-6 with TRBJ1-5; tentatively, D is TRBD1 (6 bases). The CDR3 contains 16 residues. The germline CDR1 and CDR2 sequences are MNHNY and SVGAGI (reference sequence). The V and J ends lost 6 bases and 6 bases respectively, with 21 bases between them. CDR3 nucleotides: TGTGCCAGCAGAGGACAGTCCGGGGGTGATGGTCAGCCCCAGCATTTT. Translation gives CASRGQSGGDGQPQHF.

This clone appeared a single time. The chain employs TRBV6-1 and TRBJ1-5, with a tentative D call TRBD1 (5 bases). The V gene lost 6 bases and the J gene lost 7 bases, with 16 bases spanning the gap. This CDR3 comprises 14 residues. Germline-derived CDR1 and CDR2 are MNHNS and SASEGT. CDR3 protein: CASSEWGYRQPQHF. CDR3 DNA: TGTGCCAGCAGCGAGTGGGGATACAGGCAGCCCCAGCATTTT.

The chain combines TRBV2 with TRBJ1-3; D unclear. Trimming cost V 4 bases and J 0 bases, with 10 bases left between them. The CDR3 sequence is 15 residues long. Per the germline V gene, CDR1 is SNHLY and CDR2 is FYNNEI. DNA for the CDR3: TGTGCCAGCAGTGGATCGGTGACCTCTGGAAACACCATATATTTT. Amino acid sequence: CASSGSVTSGNTIYF.

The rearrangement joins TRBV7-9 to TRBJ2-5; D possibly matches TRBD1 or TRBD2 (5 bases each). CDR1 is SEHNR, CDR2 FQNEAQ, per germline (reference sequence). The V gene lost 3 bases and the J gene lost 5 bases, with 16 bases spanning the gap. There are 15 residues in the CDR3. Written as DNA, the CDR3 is TGTGCCAGCAGCTTTAGAGGGTTCGGGGCGGAGACCCAGTACTTC. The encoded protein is CASSFRGFGAETQYF.

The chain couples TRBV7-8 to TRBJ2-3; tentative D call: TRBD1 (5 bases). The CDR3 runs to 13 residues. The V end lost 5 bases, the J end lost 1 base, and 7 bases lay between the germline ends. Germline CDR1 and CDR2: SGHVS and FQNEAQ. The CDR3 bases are TGTGCCAGCAGCCCGACAGGCACAGATACGCAGTATTTT. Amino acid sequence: CASSPTGTDTQYF.

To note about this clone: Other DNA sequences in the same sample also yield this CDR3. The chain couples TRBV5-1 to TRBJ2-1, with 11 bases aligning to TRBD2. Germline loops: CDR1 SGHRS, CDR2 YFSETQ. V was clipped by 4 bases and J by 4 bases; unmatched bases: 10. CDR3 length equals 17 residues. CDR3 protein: CASSRGLAGGPYNEQFF. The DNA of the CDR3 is TGCGCCAGCAGCAGAGGGCTAGCGGGAGGACCGTACAATGAGCAGTTCTTC.

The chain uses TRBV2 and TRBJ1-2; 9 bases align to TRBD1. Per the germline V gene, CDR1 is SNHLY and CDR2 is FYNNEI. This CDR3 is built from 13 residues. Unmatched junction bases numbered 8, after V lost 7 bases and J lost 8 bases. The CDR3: CASIINRGLGYTF. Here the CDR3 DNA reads TGTGCCAGCATAATTAACAGGGGGCTCGGCTACACCTTC.

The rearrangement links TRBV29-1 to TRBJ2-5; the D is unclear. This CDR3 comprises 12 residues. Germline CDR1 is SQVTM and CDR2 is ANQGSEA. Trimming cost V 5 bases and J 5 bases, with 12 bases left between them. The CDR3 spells CSVLAPSETQYF. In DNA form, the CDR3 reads TGCAGCGTTCTGGCTCCCTCGGAGACCCAGTACTTC.